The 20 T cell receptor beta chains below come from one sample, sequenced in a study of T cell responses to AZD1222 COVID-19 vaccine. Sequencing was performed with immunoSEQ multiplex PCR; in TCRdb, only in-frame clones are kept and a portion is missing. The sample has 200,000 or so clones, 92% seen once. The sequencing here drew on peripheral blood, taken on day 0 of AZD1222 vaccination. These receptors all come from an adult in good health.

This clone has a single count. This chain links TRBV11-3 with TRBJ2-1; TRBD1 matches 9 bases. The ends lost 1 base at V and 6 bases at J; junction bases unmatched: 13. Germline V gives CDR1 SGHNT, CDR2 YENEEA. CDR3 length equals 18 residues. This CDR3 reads CASSLGSGVQGASNEQFF. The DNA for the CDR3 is TGTGCCAGCAGCTTAGGGAGCGGGGTACAGGGGGCCTCCAATGAGCAGTTCTTC.

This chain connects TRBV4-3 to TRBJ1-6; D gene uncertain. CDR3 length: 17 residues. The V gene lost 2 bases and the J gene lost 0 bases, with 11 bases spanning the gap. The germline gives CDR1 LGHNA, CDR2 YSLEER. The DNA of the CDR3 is TGCGCCAGCAGCCAAAGCGTGGGAGACTCCTATAATTCACCCCTCCACTTT. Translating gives CASSQSVGDSYNSPLHF.

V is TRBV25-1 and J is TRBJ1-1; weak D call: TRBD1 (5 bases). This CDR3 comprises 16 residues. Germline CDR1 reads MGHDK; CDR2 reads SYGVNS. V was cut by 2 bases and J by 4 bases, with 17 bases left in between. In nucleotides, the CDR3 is TGTGCCAGCAGTGAAAAAGACGGGGGATATGGCACTGAAGCTTTCTTT. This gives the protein CASSEKDGGYGTEAFF.

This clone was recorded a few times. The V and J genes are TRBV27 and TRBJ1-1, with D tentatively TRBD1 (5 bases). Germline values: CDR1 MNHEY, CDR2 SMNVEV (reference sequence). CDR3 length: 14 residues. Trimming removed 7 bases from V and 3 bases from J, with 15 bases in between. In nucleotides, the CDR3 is TGTGCCAGCACCCCCGGGGGGTGGGACACTGAAGCTTTCTTT. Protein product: CASTPGGWDTEAFF.

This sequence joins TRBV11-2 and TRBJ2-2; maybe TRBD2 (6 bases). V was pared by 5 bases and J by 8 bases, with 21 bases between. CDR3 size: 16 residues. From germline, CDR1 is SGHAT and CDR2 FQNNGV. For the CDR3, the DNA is TGTGCCAGCAGCCTCGGGACTTTGCCCTGGAGGGGGGAGCTGTTTTTT. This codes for CASSLGTLPWRGELFF.

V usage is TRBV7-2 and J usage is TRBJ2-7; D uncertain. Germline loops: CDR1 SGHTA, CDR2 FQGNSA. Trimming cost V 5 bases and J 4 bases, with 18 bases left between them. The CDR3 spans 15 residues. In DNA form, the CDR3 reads TGTGCCAGCAGCCCCCCGACGATCGGGCCTTACGAGCAGTACTTC. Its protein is CASSPPTIGPYEQYF. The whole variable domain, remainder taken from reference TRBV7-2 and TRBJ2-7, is GAGVSQSPSNKVTEKGKDVELRCDPISGHTALYWYRQSLGQGLEFLIYFQGNSAPDKSGLPSDRFSAERTGGSVSTLTIQRTQQEDSAVYLCASSPPTIGPYEQYFGPGTRLTVT.

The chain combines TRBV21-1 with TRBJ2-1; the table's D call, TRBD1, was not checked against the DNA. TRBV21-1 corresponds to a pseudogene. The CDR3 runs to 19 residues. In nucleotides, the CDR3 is TGTGCCAGCAGCTTCGAAATGGGAGTTACAGGGGTGCCCTACAATGAGCAGTTCTTC. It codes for CASSFEMGVTGVPYNEQFF.

CDR3 loop: CASSFSGRSYNEQFF. CDR3 in DNA: TGTGCCAGCAGCTTTAGTGGTAGATCCTACAATGAGCAGTTCTTC. The V and J genes are TRBV13 and TRBJ2-1, with D hard to call. CDR3 length equals 15 residues. Per the germline V gene, CDR1 is PRHDT and CDR2 is FYEKMQ (reference sequence). V lost 3 bases and J lost 1, with 10 bases in between.

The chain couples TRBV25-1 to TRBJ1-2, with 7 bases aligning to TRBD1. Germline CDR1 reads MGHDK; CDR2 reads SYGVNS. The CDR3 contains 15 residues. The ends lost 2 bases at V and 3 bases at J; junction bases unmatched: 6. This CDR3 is CASSEQGGRHYGYTF. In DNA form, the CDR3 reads TGTGCCAGCAGTGAACAGGGGGGTAGGCACTATGGCTACACCTTC.

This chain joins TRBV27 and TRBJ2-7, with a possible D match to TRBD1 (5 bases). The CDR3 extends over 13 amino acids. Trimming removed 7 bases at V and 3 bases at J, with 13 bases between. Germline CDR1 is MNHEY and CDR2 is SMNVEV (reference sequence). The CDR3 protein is CASKFWQGYEQYF. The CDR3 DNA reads TGTGCCAGCAAGTTTTGGCAGGGCTACGAGCAGTACTTC.

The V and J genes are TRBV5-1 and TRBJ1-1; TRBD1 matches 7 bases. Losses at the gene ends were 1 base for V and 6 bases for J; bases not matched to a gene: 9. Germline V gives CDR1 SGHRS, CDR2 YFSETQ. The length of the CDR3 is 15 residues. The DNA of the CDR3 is TGCGCCAGCAGCTTGATGGAGGGGGCAAGGCCTGAAGCTTTCTTT. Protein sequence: CASSLMEGARPEAFF.

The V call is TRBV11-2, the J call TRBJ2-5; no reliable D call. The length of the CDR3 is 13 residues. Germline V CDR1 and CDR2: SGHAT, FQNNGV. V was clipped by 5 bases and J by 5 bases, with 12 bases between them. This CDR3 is CASSGAERETQYF. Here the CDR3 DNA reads TGTGCCAGCAGCGGAGCAGAAAGGGAGACCCAGTACTTC.

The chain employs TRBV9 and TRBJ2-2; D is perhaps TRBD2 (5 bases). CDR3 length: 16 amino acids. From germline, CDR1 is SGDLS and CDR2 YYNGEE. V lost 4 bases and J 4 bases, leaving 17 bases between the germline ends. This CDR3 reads CASSPWDSAGTGELFF. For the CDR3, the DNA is TGTGCCAGCAGCCCCTGGGATAGCGCGGGCACCGGGGAGCTGTTTTTT.

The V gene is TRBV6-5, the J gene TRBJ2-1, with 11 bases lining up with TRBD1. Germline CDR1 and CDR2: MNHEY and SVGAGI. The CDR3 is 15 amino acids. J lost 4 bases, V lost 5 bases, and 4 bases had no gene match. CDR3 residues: CASSPGQGEYNEQFF. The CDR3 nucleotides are TGTGCCAGCAGTCCGGGACAGGGGGAATACAATGAGCAGTTCTTC.

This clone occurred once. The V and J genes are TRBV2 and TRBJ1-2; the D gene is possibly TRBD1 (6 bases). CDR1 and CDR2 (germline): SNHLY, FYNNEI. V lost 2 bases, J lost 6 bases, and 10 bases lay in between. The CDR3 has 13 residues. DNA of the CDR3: TGTGCCAGCAGTGAACAAGGACAGAATGGCTACACCTTC. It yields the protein CASSEQGQNGYTF.

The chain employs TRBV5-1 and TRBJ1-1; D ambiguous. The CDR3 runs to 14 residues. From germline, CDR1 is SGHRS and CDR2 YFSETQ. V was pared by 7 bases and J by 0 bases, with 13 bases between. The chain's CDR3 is CASQRAGMNTEAFF. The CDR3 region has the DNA TGCGCCAGCCAGAGGGCTGGTATGAACACTGAAGCTTTCTTT.

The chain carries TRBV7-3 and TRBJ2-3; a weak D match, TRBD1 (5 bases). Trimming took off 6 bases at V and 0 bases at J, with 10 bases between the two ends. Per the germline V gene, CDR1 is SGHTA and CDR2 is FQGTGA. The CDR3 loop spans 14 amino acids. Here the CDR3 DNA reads TGTGCCAGCAGACCAGGGCCTAGCACAGATACGCAGTATTTT. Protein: CASRPGPSTDTQYF.

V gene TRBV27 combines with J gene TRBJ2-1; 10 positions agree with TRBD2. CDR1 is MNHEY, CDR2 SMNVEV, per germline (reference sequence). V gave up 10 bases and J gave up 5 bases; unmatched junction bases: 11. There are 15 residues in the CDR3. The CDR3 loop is CATERLAGENNEQFF. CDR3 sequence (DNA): TGTGCCACAGAGCGTCTAGCGGGAGAAAACAATGAGCAGTTCTTC.

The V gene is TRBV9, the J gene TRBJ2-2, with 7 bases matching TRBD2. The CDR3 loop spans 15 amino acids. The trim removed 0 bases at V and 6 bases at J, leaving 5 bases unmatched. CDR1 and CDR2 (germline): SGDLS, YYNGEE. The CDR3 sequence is CASSVVGGSAGELFF. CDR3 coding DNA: TGTGCCAGCAGCGTAGTTGGCGGGAGTGCCGGGGAGCTGTTTTTT.

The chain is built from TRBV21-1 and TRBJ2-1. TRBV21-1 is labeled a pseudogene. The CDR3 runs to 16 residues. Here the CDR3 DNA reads TGTGCCAGCAGCAAACCACCGGCCACGTCCTACAATGAGCAGTTCTTC. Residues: CASSKPPATSYNEQFF.